A selection of T cell receptor beta chains follows, all from one sample in a study of hypomethylating agent response in myelodysplastic syndrome. Libraries were prepared by immunoSEQ multiplex PCR; TCRdb keeps only in-frame clonotypes and omits some of them. The profile shows fewer than 7,500 clones, 80% to 90% of them singletons. Sample: bone marrow, taken before or after starting hypomethylating agent treatment for myelodysplastic syndrome (not recorded which). The receptors shown here come from a human donor with myelodysplastic syndrome. Each CDR3 is given with its conserved first and last residue. D genes are given only for firm matches. Only some rows state a clone size, as once, few, many or a class for expanded clones.

TRBJ1-2	TRBV5-4	once	-	CASSLGLWTATSYGYTF	TGTGCCAGCAGCTTGGGTCTTTGGACAGCGACAAGCTATGGCTACACCTTC
TRBJ1-3	TRBV18	-	-	CASSPTPSSGNTIYF	TGTGCCAGCTCACCGACGCCATCCTCTGGAAACACCATATATTTT
TRBJ1-6	TRBV2	-	TRBD1	CASSARRTGENSPLHF	TGTGCCAGCAGTGCGAGGAGGACAGGGGAGAATTCACCCCTCCACTTT
TRBJ1-1	TRBV7-9	few	-	CASSSNTEAFF	TGTGCCAGCAGCTCGAACACTGAAGCTTTCTTT
TRBJ2-7	TRBV11-3	-	-	CASSLAQSSYEQYF	TGTGCCAGCAGCTTAGCCCAAAGCTCCTACGAGCAGTACTTC
TRBJ2-7	TRBV5-5	-	TRBD1	CASSLPQGISEQYF	TGTGCCAGCAGCTTGCCACAGGGGATTAGCGAGCAGTACTTC
TRBJ2-1	TRBV4-1	-	TRBD1	CASRGQGVNEQFF	TGCGCCAGCCGTGGACAGGGGGTTAATGAGCAGTTCTTC
TRBJ1-2	TRBV9	-	-	CASSPGRFPYGYTF	TGTGCCAGCAGCCCGGGGAGGTTCCCCTATGGCTACACCTTC
TRBJ1-1	TRBV7-2	once	TRBD1	CASSFGTGILNTEAFF	TGTGCCAGCAGCTTCGGGACAGGGATTTTGAACACTGAAGCTTTCTTT
TRBJ2-3	TRBV19	-	-	CASSVLAILTDTQYF	TGTGCCAGTAGTGTTCTAGCGATCCTCACAGATACGCAGTATTTT
TRBJ1-1	TRBV29-1	-	-	CSVAWASRNTEAFF	TGCAGCGTTGCCTGGGCGTCGAGGAACACTGAAGCTTTCTTT
TRBJ1-2	TRBV7-2	-	-	CASSLIADYGYTF	TGTGCCAGCAGCTTAATTGCAGACTATGGCTACACCTTC
TRBJ2-3	TRBV19	-	TRBD2	CASSMGLAGRGGSDTQYF	TGTGCCAGTAGTATGGGACTAGCGGGGAGGGGGGGGTCAGATACGCAGTATTTT
TRBJ2-6	TRBV5-4	-	-	CASSSSGSGANVLTF	TGTGCCAGCAGTTCTTCAGGGTCTGGGGCCAACGTCCTGACTTTC
TRBJ1-2	TRBV6-4	-	-	CASSEQPSAGLGYTF	TGTGCCAGCAGTGAGCAGCCAAGTGCAGGGCTTGGCTACACCTTC